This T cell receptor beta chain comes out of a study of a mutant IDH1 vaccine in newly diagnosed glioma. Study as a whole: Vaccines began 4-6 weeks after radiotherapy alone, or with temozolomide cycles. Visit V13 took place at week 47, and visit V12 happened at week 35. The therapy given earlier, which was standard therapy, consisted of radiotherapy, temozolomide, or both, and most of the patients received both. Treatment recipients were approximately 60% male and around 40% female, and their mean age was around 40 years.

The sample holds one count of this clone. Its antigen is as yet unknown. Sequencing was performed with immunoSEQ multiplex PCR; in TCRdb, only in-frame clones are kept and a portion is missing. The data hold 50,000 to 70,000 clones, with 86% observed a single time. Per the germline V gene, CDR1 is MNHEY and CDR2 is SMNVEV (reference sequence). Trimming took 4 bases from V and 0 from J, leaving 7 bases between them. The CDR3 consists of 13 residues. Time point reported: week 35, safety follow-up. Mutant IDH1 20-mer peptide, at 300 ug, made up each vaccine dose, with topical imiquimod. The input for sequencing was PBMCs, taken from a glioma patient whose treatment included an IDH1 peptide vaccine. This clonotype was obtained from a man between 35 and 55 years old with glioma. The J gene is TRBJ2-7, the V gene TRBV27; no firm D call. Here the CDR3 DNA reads TGTGCCAGCAGTTACAGTGGCTCCTACGAGCAGTACTTC. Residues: CASSYSGSYEQYF.